This entry features one TCR beta chain sequence. The entry originates in a study of memory CD4+ T cells and cytomegalovirus serostatus. Single viable CD3+CD4+CD8-CD45RO+ cells were sorted as the memory CD4+ T cells. CMV serostatus came from serum IgG against pp150, pp28, p38, p52. Trimming stripped 1 base from V and 2 bases from J, with 8 bases between. CDR1 is GTSNPN, CDR2 SVGIG, per germline (reference sequence). The CDR3 totals 13 residues. Assay used: immunoSEQ multiplex PCR; TCRdb lists only in-frame clones, some missing. The repertoire holds just over 40,000 clones, about 76% seen once, with about 0.79% in the top ten.

This sequence was found in an adult in good health and CMV-seronegative. V gene TRBV30 combines with J gene TRBJ2-5, with D maybe TRBD2 (5 bases). The sample taken for sequencing was memory CD4+ T cells from blood. DNA for the CDR3: TGTGCCTGGAGTGCCGGACTGCAAGAGACCCAGTACTTC. Residues: CAWSAGLQETQYF.